In its sample, the clone carrying this T cell receptor (beta chain) was seen many times. The data were taken from a study of spatial heterogeneity in lung cancer. TCRdb re-called the 5' RACE reads with MiXCR, one entry per CDR3 protein. This table holds over 45,000 distinct CDR3 sequences, about 11% found once. The CDR3 runs 13 residues. Per the germline V gene, CDR1 is MNHEY and CDR2 is SVGEGT. V shed 6 bases, J shed 10 bases, and the junction held 6 bases outside the gene matches. Time point noted: blood at routine non-recurrence follow-up after resection. The source material was PBMCs, sampled at follow-up. V is TRBV6-2 or TRBV6-3 and J is TRBJ2-1; TRBD2 agrees at 10 bases. This clonotype was sampled from a male donor with early-stage non-small cell lung cancer. The CDR3 coding sequence is TGTGCCAGCAGAGGGACTAGCGCGGGGGAGCAGTTCTTC. Amino acid sequence: CASRGTSAGEQFF.